Listed below are T cell receptor beta chains from one sample, sequenced in a study of blood T cell repertoires in COVID-19. Produced via immunoSEQ multiplex PCR; TCRdb's table is partial and in-frame only. Of about 190,000 clones listed, about 77% are singletons. The specimen sequenced was PBMCs or T cells enriched from blood (not recorded which). The origin of the receptors is a woman between 45 and 60 years old with acute COVID-19. Each CDR3 is given with its conserved first and last residue. A D gene is named only where the DNA matches it firmly. For some rows the clone size is stated as once, few or many, or as a class when expanded; others skip it.

>.|TRBV28|TRBJ1-1|TRBD1
CASSQQGALAFF
TGTGCCAGCAGTCAACAGGGGGCTCTAGCTTTCTTT
>.|TRBV18|TRBJ2-1|TRBD2
CASSPLAGGRNEQFF
TGTGCCAGCTCACCGTTAGCGGGGGGGCGGAATGAGCAGTTCTTC
>.|TRBV9|TRBJ2-3|TRBD2
CASSVAPGGPGDTQYF
TGTGCCAGCAGCGTAGCTCCGGGGGGGCCGGGGGATACGCAGTATTTT
>once|TRBV28|TRBJ2-6|.
CASSWASGANVLTF
TGTGCCAGCAGTTGGGCTTCTGGGGCCAACGTCCTGACTTTC
>.|TRBV19|TRBJ1-2|.
CASSIQGSYGYTF
TGTGCCAGTAGTATACAGGGTTCCTATGGCTACACCTTC
>.|TRBV14|TRBJ1-6|.
CASSQDQGSSPLHF
TGTGCCAGCAGCCAAGACCAGGGAAGTTCACCCCTCCACTTT
>.|TRBV9|TRBJ1-2|TRBD1
CASSVGSGQGNYGYTF
TGTGCCAGCAGCGTAGGATCGGGACAGGGTAACTATGGCTACACCTTC
>few|TRBV2|TRBJ1-1|.
CASRSGVTTEAFF
TGTGCCAGCAGGTCGGGAGTGACCACTGAAGCTTTCTTT
>large|TRBV6-5|TRBJ1-1|.
CASSYQGITEAFF
TGTGCCAGCAGTTACCAGGGGATCACTGAAGCTTTCTTT
>.|TRBV28|TRBJ1-4|.
CASLRSGSEKLFF
TGTGCCAGCCTGCGCTCGGGGAGTGAAAAACTGTTTTTT
>.|TRBV27|TRBJ2-3|TRBD1
CASIYRGHSTDTQYF
TGTGCCAGCATATACAGGGGTCATAGCACAGATACGCAGTATTTT
>.|TRBV12-3/TRBV12-4|TRBJ1-5|.
CASSPQGLQPQHF
TGTGCCAGCAGTCCCCAGGGTCTGCAGCCCCAGCATTTT
>.|TRBV7-9|TRBJ1-1|.
CVLGMGALNTEAFF
TGTGTCTTAGGTATGGGGGCCTTGAACACTGAAGCTTTCTTT
>.|TRBV7-9|TRBJ2-3|.
CASSPLIRGTDTQYF
TGTGCCAGCAGCCCCCTTATCCGGGGCACAGATACGCAGTATTTT